This T cell receptor (beta chain) emerged from a study of cytomegalovirus exposure and HLA in healthy donors. The CDR3 contains 13 residues. CDR1 PRHDT and CDR2 FYEKMQ come from the germline V gene (reference sequence). Trimming removed 6 bases from V and 4 bases from J; junction bases left unmatched: 3. Points on this clone: Its antigen is currently unknown.

PCR amplification relied on 60 Vbeta primers (plus 13 Jbeta primers). Libraries were prepared by immunoSEQ multiplex PCR; TCRdb keeps only in-frame clonotypes and omits some of them. Counted here are fewer than 250,000 clones, 70% to 75% occurring once; the ten biggest clones make up about 5%. Broader study findings: Follow-up analysis later connected one missense variant in DCLRE1C with trimming of TCR beta V- and J-genes.

The clonotype was recovered from a young man in good health and CMV-seropositive. The rearrangement uses TRBV13 and TRBJ2-1; 7 bases are a match to TRBD1. The sample was PBMCs. This CDR3 reads CASRSGQYNEQFF. CDR3 DNA: TGTGCCAGCAGATCGGGACAGTACAATGAGCAGTTCTTC.